This T cell receptor (beta chain) was obtained from a study of neurological immune-mediated disorders. The CDR3 has 15 residues. Trimming removed 2 bases from V and 10 bases from J; junction bases left unmatched: 4. This clonotype was detected many times. Its cognate antigen is unknown. By 5'RACE with 10-nucleotide random UMIs, the cDNA was made. TCRdb processed the 5' RACE reads anew with MiXCR; each CDR3 protein has one entry. This table holds about 35,000 distinct CDR3 sequences, 3.5% to 4% found once. Overall study findings and caveats: Grouping of repertoires by phylogeny put those of 18 of 34 multiple sclerosis patients into a single related-CDR3 cluster, a possible signature. Patients with HTLV-1-associated myelopathy had the highest level of TCR clonal expansion, whereas patients with multiple sclerosis had the lowest level, falling beneath the level found in healthy controls.

J is TRBJ1-6 and V is TRBV12-3 or TRBV12-4; TRBD1 matches at 11 bases. The origin of this receptor is a young man with multiple sclerosis. The sample consisted of PBMCs. CDR3 in DNA: TGTGCCAGCAGTTTAAGGACAGGGGGCGGATCACCCCTCCACTTT. Its protein is CASSLRTGGGSPLHF.